The TCR beta chain described here comes from a study of cytomegalovirus exposure and HLA in healthy donors. With regard to this clone: Its antigen is unknown.

From germline, CDR1 is MNHNY and CDR2 SVGAGI (reference sequence). The CDR3 spans 14 residues. The V gene lost 7 bases and the J gene lost 1 base, with 14 bases spanning the gap. Study observations and caveats: A later analysis linked a missense variant in DCLRE1C to the trimming of TCR beta V and J genes. Later on, analysis showed that most CMV-associated TCR beta chains appeared to be HLA-restricted. When analyzed later, the rates of TCR association showed variation by HLA locus, with DRB1 the most and HLA-C the fewest. In a later analysis, compared with equally common non-associated chains, HLA-associated beta chains were more expanded.

Researchers ran the PCR with 60 Vbeta and 13 Jbeta primers. The table came from immunoSEQ multiplex PCR; TCRdb's copy has only in-frame clones and leaves some out. The sample includes some 150,000 clones, around 83% of them seen just once. V is TRBV6-6 and J is TRBJ2-7; D remains unclear. The source material was PBMCs. The TCR originated in a woman between 18 and 29 years old in good health and CMV-seronegative. The CDR3 sequence is CASTRDGQSYEQYF. For the CDR3, the DNA is TGTGCCAGCACCCGAGATGGGCAGTCCTACGAGCAGTACTTC.